This T cell receptor beta chain was sequenced for a study of neoadjuvant nivolumab and ipilimumab in lung cancer. Data came from immunoSEQ multiplex PCR; TCRdb stores just in-frame clones and leaves some out. In the table there are tens of thousands of clones, nearly 90% of which are singletons. General study points: From pretherapy to surgery, tumor richness and clonality rose with dual therapy. Only a single major-pathologic-response sample was available for clonality analysis. Only a small number of samples underwent TCR sequencing. Pretherapy blood TCR richness correlated positively with resected tumor richness.

Concerning this clone: Its specificity is unknown.

This sample comprised peripheral blood, obtained before neoadjuvant nivolumab, alone or with ipilimumab. The sequence came from an adult with non-small cell lung cancer.

The CDR3 loop reads CASSFRSEGGELFF. CDR3 coding DNA: TGTGCCAGCAGCTTCCGGAGCGAGGGCGGGGAGCTGTTTTTT. This chain joins TRBV5-6 and TRBJ2-2; a possible D gene is TRBD2 (5 bases). The V end lost 2 bases, the J end lost 7 bases, and 12 bases lay between the germline ends. The CDR3 is 14 residues long. Germline CDR1 SGHDT, CDR2 YYEEEE.